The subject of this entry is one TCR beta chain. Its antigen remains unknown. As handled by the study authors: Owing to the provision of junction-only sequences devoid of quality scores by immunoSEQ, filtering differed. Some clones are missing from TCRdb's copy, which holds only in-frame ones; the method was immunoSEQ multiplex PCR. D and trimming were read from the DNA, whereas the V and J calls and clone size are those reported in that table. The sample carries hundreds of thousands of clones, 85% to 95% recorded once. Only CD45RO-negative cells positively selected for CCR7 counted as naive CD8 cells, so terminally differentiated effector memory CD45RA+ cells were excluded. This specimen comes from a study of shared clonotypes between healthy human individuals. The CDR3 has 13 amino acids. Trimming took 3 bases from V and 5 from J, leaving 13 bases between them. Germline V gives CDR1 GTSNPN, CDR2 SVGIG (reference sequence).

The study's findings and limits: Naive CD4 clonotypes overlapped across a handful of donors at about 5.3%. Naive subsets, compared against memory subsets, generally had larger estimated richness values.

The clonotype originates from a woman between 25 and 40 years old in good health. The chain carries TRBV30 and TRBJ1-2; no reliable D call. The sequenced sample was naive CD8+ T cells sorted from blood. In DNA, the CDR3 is TGTGCCTGGAGCGCCGCGGAGCTTTATGGCTACACCTTC. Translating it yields CAWSAAELYGYTF.